This T cell receptor (beta chain) was sequenced for a study of blood T cell repertoires in COVID-19. Study-level information: Sites in the United States, Italy and Spain provided acute and convalescent COVID-19 samples. Sample material is recorded as cDNA or gDNA derived from T cells, B-cell-depleted T cells, or PBMCs.

TCRdb keeps only in-frame clones here, not all; method: immunoSEQ multiplex PCR. The sample contains about 120,000 clones, around four fifths of which appear only once. This CDR3 contains 13 residues. The ends lost 5 bases at V and 10 bases at J; junction bases unmatched: 9. The germline gives CDR1 SEHNR, CDR2 FQNEAQ (reference sequence). The chain has TRBV7-9 and TRBJ2-5; 8 bases are a match to TRBD1. The source material was peripheral blood. This TCR came from a man older than 75 with active or convalescent COVID-19. DNA of the CDR3: TGTGCCAGCAGCCCGTCAGGGGGCCGGGACCAGTACTTC. It specifies CASSPSGGRDQYF. Full variable domain (remainder filled in from reference TRBV7-9 and TRBJ2-5): DTGVSQNPRHKITKRGQNVTFRCDPISEHNRLYWYRQTLGQGPEFLTYFQNEAQLEKSRLLSDRFSAERPKGSFSTLEIQRTEQGDSAMYLCASSPSGGRDQYFGPGTRLLVL.